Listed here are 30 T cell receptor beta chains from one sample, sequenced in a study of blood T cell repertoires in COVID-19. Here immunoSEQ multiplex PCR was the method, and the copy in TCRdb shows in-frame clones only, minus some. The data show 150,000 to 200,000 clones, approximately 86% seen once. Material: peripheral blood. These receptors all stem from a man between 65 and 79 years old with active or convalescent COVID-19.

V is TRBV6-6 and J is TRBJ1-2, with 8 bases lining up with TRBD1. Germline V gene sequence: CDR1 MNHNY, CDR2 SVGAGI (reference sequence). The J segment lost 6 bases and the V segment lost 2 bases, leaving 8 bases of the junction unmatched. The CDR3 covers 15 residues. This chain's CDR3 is CASSYLTGTGDGYTF. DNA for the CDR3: TGTGCCAGCAGTTACCTGACAGGGACAGGTGATGGCTACACCTTC.

This chain's CDR3 is CASSLEGALGYNEQFF. CDR3 nucleotide sequence: TGCGCCAGCAGCTTGGAGGGGGCGTTGGGATACAATGAGCAGTTCTTC. This chain links TRBV5-1 with TRBJ2-1; TRBD1 matches 7 bases. V was clipped by 0 bases and J by 4 bases; unmatched bases: 7. Germline loops: CDR1 SGHRS, CDR2 YFSETQ. This CDR3 is 16 amino acids long.

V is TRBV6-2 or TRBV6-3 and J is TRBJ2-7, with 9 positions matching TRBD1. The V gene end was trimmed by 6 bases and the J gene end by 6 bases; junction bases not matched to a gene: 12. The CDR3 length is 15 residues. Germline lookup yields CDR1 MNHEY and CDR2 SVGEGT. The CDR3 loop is CASSPSGTGKGEQYF. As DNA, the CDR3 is TGTGCCAGCAGCCCGTCCGGGACAGGGAAGGGCGAGCAGTACTTC.

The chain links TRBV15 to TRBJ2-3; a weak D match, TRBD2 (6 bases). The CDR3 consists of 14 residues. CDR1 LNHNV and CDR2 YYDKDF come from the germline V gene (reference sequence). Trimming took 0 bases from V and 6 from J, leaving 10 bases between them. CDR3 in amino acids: CATSRDFGGDTQYF. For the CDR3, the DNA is TGTGCCACCAGCAGAGATTTTGGGGGGGATACGCAGTATTTT.

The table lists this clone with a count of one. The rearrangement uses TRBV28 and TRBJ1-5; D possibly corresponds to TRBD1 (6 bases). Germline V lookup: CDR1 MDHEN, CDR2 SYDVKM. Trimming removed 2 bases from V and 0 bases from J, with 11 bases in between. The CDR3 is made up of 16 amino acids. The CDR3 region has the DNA TGTGCCAGCAGTTTAGGACAGAGATATAGCAATCAGCCCCAGCATTTT. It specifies CASSLGQRYSNQPQHF.

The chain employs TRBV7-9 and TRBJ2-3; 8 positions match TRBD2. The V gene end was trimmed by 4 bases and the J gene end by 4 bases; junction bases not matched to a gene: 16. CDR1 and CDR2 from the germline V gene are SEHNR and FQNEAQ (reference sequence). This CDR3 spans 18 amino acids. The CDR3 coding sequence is TGTGCCAGCAGCTATCCGGGTCTGCCTAGCGGGTTCGCAGATACGCAGTATTTT. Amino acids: CASSYPGLPSGFADTQYF.

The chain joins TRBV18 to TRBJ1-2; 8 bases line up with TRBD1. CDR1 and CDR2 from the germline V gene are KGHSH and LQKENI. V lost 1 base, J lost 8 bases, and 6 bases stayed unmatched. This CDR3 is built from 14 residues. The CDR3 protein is CASSPLTQGEGYTF. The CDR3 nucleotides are TGTGCCAGCTCACCACTAACACAGGGGGAAGGCTACACCTTC.

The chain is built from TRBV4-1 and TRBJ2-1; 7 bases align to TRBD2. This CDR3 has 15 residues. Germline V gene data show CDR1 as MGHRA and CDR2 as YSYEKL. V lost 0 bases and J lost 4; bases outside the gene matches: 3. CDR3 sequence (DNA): TGCGCCAGCAGCCAAGATGGCGGGGGATACAATGAGCAGTTCTTC. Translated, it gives CASSQDGGGYNEQFF.

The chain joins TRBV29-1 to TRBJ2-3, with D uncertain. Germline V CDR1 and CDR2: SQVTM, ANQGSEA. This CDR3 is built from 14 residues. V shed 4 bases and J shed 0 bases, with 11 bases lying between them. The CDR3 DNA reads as TGCAGCGTTGGTGGGCAGGTGAGCACAGATACGCAGTATTTT. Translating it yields CSVGGQVSTDTQYF.

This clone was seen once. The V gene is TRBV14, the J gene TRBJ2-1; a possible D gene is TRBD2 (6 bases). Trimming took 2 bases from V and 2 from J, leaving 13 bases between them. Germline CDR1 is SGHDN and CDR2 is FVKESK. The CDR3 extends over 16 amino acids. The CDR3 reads CASSQFGRGTYNEQFF. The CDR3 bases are TGTGCCAGCAGCCAATTTGGTCGGGGGACCTACAATGAGCAGTTCTTC.

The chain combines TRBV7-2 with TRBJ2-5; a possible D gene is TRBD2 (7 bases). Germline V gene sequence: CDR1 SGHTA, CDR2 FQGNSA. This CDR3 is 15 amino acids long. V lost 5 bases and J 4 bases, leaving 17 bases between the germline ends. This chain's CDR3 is CASSNSGGPPETQYF. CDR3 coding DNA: TGTGCCAGCAGCAATTCCGGGGGGCCCCCAGAGACCCAGTACTTC.

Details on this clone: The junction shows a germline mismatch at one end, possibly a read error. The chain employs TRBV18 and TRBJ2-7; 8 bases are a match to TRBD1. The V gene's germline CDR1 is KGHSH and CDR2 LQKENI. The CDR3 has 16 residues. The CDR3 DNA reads TGTGCCAGCTCAGCGACGATATCAGGGGGCTCCCACGAGCAGTACTTC. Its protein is CASSATISGGSHEQYF.

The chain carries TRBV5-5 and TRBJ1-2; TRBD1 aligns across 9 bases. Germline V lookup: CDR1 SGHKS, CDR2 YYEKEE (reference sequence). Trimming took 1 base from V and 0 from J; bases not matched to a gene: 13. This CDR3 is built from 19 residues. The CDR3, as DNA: TGTGCCAGCAGCTTGCTCGCACCGGGACAGGGAATTACTAACTATGGCTACACCTTC. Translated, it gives CASSLLAPGQGITNYGYTF.

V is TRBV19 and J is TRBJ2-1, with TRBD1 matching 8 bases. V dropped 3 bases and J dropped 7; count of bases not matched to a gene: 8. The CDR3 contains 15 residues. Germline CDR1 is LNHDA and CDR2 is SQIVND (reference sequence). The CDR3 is CASSMWGQEINEQFF. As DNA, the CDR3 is TGTGCCAGTAGTATGTGGGGACAGGAGATTAATGAGCAGTTCTTC.

The CDR3 DNA reads as TGTGCCAGCAGTCCTGGACTGGGTAGCAATCAGCCCCAGCATTTT. It encodes CASSPGLGSNQPQHF. J is TRBJ1-5 and V is TRBV28; D is undetermined. V lost 5 bases, J lost 0 bases, and 11 bases lay in between. Germline assignment: CDR1 MDHEN and CDR2 SYDVKM. The CDR3 is made up of 15 amino acids.

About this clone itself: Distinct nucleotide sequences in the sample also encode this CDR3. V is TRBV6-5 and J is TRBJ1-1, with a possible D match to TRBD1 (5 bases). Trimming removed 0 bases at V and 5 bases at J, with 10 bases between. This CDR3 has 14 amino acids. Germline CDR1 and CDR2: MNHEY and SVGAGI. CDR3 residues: CASSYSQGVTEAFF. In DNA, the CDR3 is TGTGCCAGCAGTTACTCCCAAGGGGTGACTGAAGCTTTCTTT.

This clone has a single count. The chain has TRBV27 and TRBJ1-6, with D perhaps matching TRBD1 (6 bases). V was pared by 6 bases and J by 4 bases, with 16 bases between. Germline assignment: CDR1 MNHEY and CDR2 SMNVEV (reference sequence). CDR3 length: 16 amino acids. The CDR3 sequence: CASSRDTRVYNSPLHF. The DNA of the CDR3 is TGTGCCAGCAGCCGGGACACCAGGGTTTATAATTCACCCCTCCACTTT.

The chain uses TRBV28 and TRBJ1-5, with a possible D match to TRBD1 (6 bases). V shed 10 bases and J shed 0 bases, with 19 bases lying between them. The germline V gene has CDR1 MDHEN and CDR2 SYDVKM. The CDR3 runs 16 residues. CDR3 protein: CAISFGGRFSNQPQHF. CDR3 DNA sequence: TGTGCCATCTCATTCGGGGGGCGGTTTAGCAATCAGCCCCAGCATTTT. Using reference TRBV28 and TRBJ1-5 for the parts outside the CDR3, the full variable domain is DVKVTQSSRYLVKRTGEKVFLECVQDMDHENMFWYRQDPGLGLRLIYFSYDVKMKEKGDIPEGYSVSREKKERFSLILESASTNQTSMYLCAISFGGRFSNQPQHFGDGTRLSIL.

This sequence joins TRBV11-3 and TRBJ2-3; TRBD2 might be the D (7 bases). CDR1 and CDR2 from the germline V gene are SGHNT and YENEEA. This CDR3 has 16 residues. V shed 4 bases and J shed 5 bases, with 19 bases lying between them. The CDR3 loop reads CASSSSHGGGGDTQYF. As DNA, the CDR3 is TGTGCCAGCAGCTCCTCCCACGGGGGCGGGGGAGATACGCAGTATTTT.

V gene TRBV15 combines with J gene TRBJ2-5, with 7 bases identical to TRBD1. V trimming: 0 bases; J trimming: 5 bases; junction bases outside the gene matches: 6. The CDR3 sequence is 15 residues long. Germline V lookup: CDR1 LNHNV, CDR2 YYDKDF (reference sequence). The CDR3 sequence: CATSREGGPRETQYF. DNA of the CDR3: TGTGCCACCAGCAGAGAAGGGGGCCCTAGGGAGACCCAGTACTTC.

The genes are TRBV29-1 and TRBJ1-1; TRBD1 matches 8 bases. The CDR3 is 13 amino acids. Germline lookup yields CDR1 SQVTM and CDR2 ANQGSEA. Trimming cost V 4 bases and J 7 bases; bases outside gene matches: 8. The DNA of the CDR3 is TGCAGCGTTGCGGACAGGGTCAGGGGTGAAGCTTTCTTT. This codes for CSVADRVRGEAFF.

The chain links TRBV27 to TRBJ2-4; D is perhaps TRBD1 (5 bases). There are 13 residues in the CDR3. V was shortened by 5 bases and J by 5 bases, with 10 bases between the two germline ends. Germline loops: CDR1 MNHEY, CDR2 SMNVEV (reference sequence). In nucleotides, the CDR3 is TGTGCCAGCAGTACCCTGACAGAAAACATTCAGTACTTC. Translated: CASSTLTENIQYF.

The CDR3 spells CASRGGLAGAHSGQYF. The DNA of the CDR3 is TGTGCCAGCAGGGGGGGACTAGCGGGAGCCCATAGTGGCCAGTACTTC. The chain combines TRBV2 with TRBJ2-5; 14 bases are shared with TRBD2. CDR3 length equals 16 residues. With 6 bases clipped from V and 10 bases from J, the junction kept 13 bases outside the gene matches. Germline CDR1 and CDR2: SNHLY and FYNNEI.

The CDR3 DNA reads TGTGCCAGCAGCCGCTTGGGGCCGATCAACTATGGCTACACCTTC. It specifies CASSRLGPINYGYTF. This sequence joins TRBV11-2 and TRBJ1-2; D is possibly TRBD1 (5 bases). There are 15 residues in the CDR3. The V end was cut by 5 bases, the J end by 2 bases, with 15 bases between. Germline loops: CDR1 SGHAT, CDR2 FQNNGV.

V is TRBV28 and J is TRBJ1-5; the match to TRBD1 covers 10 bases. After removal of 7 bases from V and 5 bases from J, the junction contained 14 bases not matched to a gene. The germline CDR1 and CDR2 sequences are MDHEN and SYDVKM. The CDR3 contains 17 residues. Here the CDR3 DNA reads TGTGCCAGCATGGGTATACAAGGGACAGGGGTTGATCAGCCCCAGCATTTT. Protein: CASMGIQGTGVDQPQHF.

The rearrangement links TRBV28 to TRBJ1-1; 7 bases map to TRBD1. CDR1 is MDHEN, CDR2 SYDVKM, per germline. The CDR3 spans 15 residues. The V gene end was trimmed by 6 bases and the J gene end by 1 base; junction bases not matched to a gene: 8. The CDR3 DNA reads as TGTGCCAGCAGAACTGGACAGGCCACGAACACTGAAGCTTTCTTT. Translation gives CASRTGQATNTEAFF.

The CDR3 here is CASSRQEKETQYF. CDR3 coding DNA: TGTGCCAGCAGCAGACAGGAGAAAGAGACCCAGTACTTC. The V gene is TRBV2, the J gene TRBJ2-5, with a possible D match to TRBD1 (6 bases). The CDR3 is 13 amino acids. Between the trimmed V and J ends, which lost 6 bases and 3 bases, there was a span of 11 bases. Germline loops: CDR1 SNHLY, CDR2 FYNNEI. The complete variable domain, with remaining parts taken from reference TRBV2 and TRBJ2-5, reads EPEVTQTPSHQVTQMGQEVILRCVPISNHLYFYWYRQILGQKVEFLVSFYNNEISEKSEIFDDQFSVERPDGSNFTLKIRSTKLEDSAMYFCASSRQEKETQYFGPGTRLLVL.

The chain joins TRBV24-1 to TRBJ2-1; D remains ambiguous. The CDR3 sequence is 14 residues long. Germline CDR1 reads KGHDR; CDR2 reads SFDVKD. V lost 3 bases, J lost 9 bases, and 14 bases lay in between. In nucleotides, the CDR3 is TGTGCCACCAGTGATGGAAACCTAGAAATTGAGCAGTTCTTC. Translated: CATSDGNLEIEQFF.

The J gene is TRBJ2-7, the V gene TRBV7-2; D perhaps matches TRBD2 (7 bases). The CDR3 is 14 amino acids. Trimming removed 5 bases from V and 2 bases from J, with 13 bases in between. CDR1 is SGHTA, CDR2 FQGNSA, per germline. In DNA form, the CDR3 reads TGTGCCAGCAGCCAGAGCGGGACACCCTACGAGCAGTACTTC. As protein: CASSQSGTPYEQYF. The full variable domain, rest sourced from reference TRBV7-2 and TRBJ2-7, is GAGVSQSPSNKVTEKGKDVELRCDPISGHTALYWYRQSLGQGLEFLIYFQGNSAPDKSGLPSDRFSAERTGGSVSTLTIQRTQQEDSAVYLCASSQSGTPYEQYFGPGTRLTVT.

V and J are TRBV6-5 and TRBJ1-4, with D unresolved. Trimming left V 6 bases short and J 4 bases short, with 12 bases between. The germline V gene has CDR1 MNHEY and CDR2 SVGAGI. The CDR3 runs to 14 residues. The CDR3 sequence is CASRNGGVNEKLFF. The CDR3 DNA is TGTGCCAGCAGGAACGGCGGAGTTAATGAAAAACTGTTTTTT.